This T cell receptor (beta chain) was identified during a study of lymphopenia after photon versus proton radiotherapy (dated by TCRdb to between 2017 and 2020). For the study in its entirety: In patients with gastrointestinal tumors who developed high-grade lymphopenia, the study compared the immunological effects of photon radiation therapy with those of proton radiation therapy. The roughly 18 patients in the cohort had gastrointestinal tumors, were treated with either photon or proton therapy, and subsequently developed lymphopenia. The goal of the study was to characterize the differences between the two radiation modalities in how they affect the immune system. Beyond this particular receptor, the publication reports: Across the cohort, an inverse correlation was found between a larger post-nadir drop in TCR diversity and overall survival time among patients who died. The survival association was assessed only in patients who died, and the authors presented better survival with proton therapy as a possibility rather than a demonstrated result. During treatment, patients who received proton therapy stayed relatively stable, whereas patients who received photon therapy lost naive T cells and TCR diversity and gained effector/memory populations. After the lymphocyte count nadir, repertoires from photon-treated patients showed oligoclonal expansion, particularly of CD8+ Temra cells, and this expansion drove the decline in diversity.

Points on this clone: Its antigen target is currently unknown. Base-call qualities are not available, and no considerably larger clone is one nucleotide away.

Trimming removed 0 bases from V and 4 bases from J, leaving 10 bases between the germline ends. The CDR3, from cysteine to phenylalanine, totals 14 residues. The retained sequence is limited to the CDR3, 42 bases, with the frame set at the first base. Reading the germline V gene gives CDR1 SGHVS and CDR2 FQNEAQ. The library was built by means of the immunoSEQ multiplex PCR assay. Deep sequencing of rearranged TCR beta loci, alongside multiparametric flow cytometry, was used to profile T cell repertoires. The immuneACCESS repertoire file appears here via TCRdb, limited to in-frame rearrangements. These files lack a portion of the clones; in checked studies, under half of the deficit traces to unresolved V genes, and the cause of the others is not known. Here the sample has more than 80,000 clones; about four fifths occur a single time. 1.3% to 1.5% of the sample is in the top ten clones.

Here the chain combines TRBV7-8 and TRBJ2-7, and perhaps TRBD2 as D gene, on 6 matching bases. The receptor comes from a man in his 60s with pancreatic cancer. The sequencing used peripheral blood, collected from a patient treated with proton-based radiotherapy. The CDR3 protein is CASSLAGSGYEQYF. The nucleotide sequence reads TGTGCCAGCAGCTTAGCCGGGAGCGGGTACGAGCAGTACTTC.